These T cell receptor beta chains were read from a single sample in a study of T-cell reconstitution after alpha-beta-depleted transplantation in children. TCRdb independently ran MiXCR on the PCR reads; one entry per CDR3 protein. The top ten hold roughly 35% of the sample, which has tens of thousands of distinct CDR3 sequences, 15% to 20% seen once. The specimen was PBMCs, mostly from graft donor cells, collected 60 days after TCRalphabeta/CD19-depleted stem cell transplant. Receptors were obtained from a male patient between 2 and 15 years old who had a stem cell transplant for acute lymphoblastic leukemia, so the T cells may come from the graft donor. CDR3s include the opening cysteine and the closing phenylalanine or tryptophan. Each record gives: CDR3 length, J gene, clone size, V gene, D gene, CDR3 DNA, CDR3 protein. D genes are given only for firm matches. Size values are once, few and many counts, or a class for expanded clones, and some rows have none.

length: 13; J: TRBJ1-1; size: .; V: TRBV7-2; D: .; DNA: TGTGCCAGCAGCTCATCATACCAGGCTGAAGCTTTCTTT; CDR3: CASSSSYQAEAFF
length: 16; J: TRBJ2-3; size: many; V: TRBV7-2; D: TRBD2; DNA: TGTGCCAGCAGCTCGTGGATACTAGCGGCTACAGATACGCAGTATTTT; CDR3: CASSSWILAATDTQYF
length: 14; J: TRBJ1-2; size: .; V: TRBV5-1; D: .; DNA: TGCGCCAGCAGCTTTTTAGGTACGTCCTATGGCTACACCTTC; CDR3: CASSFLGTSYGYTF
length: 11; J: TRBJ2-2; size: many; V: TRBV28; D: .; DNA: TGTGCCAGCCGGGCGAGCGGGGAGCTGTTTTTT; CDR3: CASRASGELFF
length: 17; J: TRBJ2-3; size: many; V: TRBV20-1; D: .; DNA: TGCAGTGCTAGATACCGGAGGGCGGAGGGGTTACCAGATACGCAGTATTTT; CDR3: CSARYRRAEGLPDTQYF
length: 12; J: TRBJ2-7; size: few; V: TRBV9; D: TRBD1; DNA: TGTGCCAGCAGCCCAGGGGGAAGCGAGCAGTACTTC; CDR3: CASSPGGSEQYF
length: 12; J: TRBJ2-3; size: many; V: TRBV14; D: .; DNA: TGTGCCAGCAGCCCAATCGGTGGTACGCAGTATTTT; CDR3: CASSPIGGTQYF
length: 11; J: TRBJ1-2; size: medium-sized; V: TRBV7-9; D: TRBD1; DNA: TGTGCCAGCAGCACGGACAGGGTAGACACCTTC; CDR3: CASSTDRVDTF
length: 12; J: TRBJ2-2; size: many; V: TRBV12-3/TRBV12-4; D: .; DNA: TGTGCCAGCAGTTTAAGGCCCGGGGAGCTGTTTTTT; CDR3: CASSLRPGELFF
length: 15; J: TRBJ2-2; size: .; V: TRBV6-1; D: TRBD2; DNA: TGTGCCAGCAGCCCTAGCGGGCGCCCCACCGGGGAGCTGTTTTTT; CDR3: CASSPSGRPTGELFF
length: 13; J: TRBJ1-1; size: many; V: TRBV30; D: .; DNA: TGTGCCTGGTCCAGGACGGCTAACACTGAAGCTTTCTTT; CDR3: CAWSRTANTEAFF
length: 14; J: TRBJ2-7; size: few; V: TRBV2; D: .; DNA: TGTGCCAGCAGTGAAACGGAGGTTCCTAACGAGCAGTACTTC; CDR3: CASSETEVPNEQYF
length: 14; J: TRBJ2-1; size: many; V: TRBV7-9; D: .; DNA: TGTGCCAGCAGCTTAGCGGCGGGGGCCAATGAGCAGTTCTTC; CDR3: CASSLAAGANEQFF
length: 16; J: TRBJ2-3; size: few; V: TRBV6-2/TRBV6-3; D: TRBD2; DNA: TGTGCCAGCAGTTACTTTGGGACTAGAAACACAGATACGCAGTATTTT; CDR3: CASSYFGTRNTDTQYF
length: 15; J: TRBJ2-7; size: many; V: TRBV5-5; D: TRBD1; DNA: TGTGCCAGCAGCACCGGGACAGGGAACTCCTACGAGCAGTACTTC; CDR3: CASSTGTGNSYEQYF
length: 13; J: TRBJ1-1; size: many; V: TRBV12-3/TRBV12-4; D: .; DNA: TGTGCCAGCAGTTTGGGCCAATGGACTGAAGCTTTCTTT; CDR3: CASSLGQWTEAFF
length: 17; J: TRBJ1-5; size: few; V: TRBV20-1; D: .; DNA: TGCAGTGCTAGTCGGGACCTCCAAACCCATAACAATCAGCCCCAGCATTTT; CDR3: CSASRDLQTHNNQPQHF
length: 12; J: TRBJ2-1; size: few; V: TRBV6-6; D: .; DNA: TGTGCCAGCAGTTACGACTACAATGAGCAGTTCTTC; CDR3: CASSYDYNEQFF